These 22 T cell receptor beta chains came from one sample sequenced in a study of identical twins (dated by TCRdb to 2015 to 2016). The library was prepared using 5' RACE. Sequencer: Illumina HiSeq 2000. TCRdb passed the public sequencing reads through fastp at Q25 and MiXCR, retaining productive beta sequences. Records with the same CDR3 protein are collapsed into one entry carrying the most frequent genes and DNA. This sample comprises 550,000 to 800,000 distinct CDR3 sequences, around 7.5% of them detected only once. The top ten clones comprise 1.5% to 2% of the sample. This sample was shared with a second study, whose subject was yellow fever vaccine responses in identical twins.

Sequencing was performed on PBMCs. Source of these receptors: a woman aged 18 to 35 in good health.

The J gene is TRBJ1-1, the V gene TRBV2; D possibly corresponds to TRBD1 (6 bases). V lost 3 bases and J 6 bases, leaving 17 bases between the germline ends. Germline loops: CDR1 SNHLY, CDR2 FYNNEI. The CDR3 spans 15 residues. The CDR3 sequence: CASSEIDRKGPEAFF. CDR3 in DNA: TGTGCCAGCAGTGAGATTGACAGGAAGGGCCCTGAAGCTTTCTTT. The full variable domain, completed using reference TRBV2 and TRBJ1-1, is EPEVTQTPSHQVTQMGQEVILRCVPISNHLYFYWYRQILGQKVEFLVSFYNNEISEKSEIFDDQFSVERPDGSNFTLKIRSTKLEDSAMYFCASSEIDRKGPEAFFGQGTRLTVV.

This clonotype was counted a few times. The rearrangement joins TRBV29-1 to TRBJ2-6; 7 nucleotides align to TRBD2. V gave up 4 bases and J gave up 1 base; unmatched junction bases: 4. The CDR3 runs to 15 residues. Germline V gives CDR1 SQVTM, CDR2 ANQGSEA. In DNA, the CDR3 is TGCAGCGTTGCGGCGGGAGCATCTGGGGCCAACGTCCTGACTTTC. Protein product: CSVAAGASGANVLTF. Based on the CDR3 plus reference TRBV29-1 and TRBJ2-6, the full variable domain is SAVISQKPSRDICQRGTSLTIQCQVDSQVTMMFWYRQQPGQSLTLIATANQGSEATYESGFVIDKFPISRPNLTFSTLTVSNMSPEDSSIYLCSVAAGASGANVLTFGAGSRLTVL.

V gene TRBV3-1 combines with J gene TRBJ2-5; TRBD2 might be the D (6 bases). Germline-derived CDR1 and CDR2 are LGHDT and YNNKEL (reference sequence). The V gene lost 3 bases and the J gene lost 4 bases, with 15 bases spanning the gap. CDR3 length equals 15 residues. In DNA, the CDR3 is TGTGCCAGCAGCCACCGAACTAGGAGGGGAGAGACCCAGTACTTC. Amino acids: CASSHRTRRGETQYF.

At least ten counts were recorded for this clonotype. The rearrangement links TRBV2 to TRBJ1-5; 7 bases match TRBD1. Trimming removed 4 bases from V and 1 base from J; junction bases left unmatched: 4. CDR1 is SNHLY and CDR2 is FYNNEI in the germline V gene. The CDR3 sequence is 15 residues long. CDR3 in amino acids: CASSGSGQSNQPQHF. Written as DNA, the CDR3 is TGTGCCAGCAGTGGATCGGGACAGAGCAATCAGCCCCAGCATTTT.

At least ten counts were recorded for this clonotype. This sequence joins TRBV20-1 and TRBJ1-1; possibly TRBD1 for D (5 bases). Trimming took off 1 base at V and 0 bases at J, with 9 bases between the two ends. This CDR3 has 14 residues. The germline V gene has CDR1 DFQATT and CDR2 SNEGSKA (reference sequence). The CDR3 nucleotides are TGCAGTGCTAGAGTAGGGGTTATGAACACTGAAGCTTTCTTT. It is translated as CSARVGVMNTEAFF.

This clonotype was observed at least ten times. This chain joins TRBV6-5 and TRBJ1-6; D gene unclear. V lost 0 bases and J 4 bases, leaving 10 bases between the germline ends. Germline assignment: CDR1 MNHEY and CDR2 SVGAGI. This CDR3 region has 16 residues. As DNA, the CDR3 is TGTGCCAGCAGTTACTCGAGGCGGATATATAATTCACCCCTCCACTTT. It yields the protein CASSYSRRIYNSPLHF.

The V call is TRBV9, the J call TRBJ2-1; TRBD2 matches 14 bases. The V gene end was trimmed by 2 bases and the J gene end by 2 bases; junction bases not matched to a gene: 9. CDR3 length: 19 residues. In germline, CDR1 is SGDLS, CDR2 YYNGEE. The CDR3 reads CASSVRLAGGPEAYNEQFF. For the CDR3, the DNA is TGTGCCAGCAGCGTCCGACTAGCGGGAGGGCCGGAGGCCTACAATGAGCAGTTCTTC. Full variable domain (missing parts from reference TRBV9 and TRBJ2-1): DSGVTQTPKHLITATGQRVTLRCSPRSGDLSVYWYQQSLDQGLQFLIQYYNGEERAKGNILERFSAQQFPDLHSELNLSSLELGDSALYFCASSVRLAGGPEAYNEQFFGPGTRLTVL.

The CDR3 sequence: CSARQPGGTSGTSEPYEQYF. CDR3 nucleotides: TGCAGTGCTAGACAGCCGGGAGGGACTAGCGGGACGTCCGAACCCTACGAGCAGTACTTC. The chain is built from TRBV20-1 and TRBJ2-7; 13 nucleotides line up with TRBD2. Germline lookup yields CDR1 DFQATT and CDR2 SNEGSKA (reference sequence). Unmatched junction bases numbered 18, after V lost 2 bases and J lost 2 bases. The CDR3 consists of 20 residues.

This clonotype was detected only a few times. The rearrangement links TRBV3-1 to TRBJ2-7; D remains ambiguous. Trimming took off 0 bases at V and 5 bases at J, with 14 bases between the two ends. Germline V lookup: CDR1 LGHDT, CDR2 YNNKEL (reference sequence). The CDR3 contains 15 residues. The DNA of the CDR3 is TGTGCCAGCAGCCAAGATCAAGGACGGCCCCACGAGCAGTACTTC. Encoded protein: CASSQDQGRPHEQYF.

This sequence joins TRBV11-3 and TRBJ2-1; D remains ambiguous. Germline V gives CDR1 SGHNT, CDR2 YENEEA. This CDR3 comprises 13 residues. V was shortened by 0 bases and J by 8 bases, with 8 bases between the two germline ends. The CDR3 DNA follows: TGTGCCAGCAGCTTAGATGGGAAACATGAGCAGTTCTTC. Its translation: CASSLDGKHEQFF.

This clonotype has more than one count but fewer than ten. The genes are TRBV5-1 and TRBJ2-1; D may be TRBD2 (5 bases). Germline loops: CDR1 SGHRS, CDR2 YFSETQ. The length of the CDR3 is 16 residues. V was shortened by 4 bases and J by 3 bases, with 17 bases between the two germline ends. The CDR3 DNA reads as TGCGCCAGCAGCCCTGCTATCACTAGTCACTACAATGAGCAGTTCTTC. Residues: CASSPAITSHYNEQFF.

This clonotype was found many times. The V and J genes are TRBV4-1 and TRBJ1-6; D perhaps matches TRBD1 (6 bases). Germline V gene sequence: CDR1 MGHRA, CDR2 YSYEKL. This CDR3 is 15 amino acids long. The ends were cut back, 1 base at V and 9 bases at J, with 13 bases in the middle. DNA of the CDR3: TGCGCCAGCAGCCAAGCACAGGGTTGGAGTTCACCCCTCCACTTT. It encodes CASSQAQGWSSPLHF.

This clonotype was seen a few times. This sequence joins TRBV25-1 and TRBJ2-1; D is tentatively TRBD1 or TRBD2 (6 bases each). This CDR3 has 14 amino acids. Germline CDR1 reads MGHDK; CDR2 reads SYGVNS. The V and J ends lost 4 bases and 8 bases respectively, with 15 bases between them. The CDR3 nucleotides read TGTGCCAGCAGTGGTAGCTCAGGGGACTATGAGCAGTTCTTC. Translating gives CASSGSSGDYEQFF.

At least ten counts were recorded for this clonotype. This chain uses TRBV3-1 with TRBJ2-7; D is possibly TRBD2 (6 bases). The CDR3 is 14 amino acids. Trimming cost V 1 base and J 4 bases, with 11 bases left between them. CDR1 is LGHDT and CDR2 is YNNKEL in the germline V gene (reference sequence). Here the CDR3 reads CASSQGTLAYEQYV. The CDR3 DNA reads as TGTGCCAGCAGCCAAGGTACTCTAGCGTACGAGCAGTACGTC.

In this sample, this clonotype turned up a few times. The CDR3 DNA reads as TGTGCCATCAGTGAGTCAGTCCATCCGGGGGCCCAGTACTTC. Protein product: CAISESVHPGAQYF. The rearrangement uses TRBV10-3 and TRBJ2-5; TRBD2 is a possible D gene (6 bases). With 0 bases removed from V and 9 bases from J, the gap between germline ends came to 14 bases. Germline V gene data show CDR1 as ENHRY and CDR2 as SYGVKD. The CDR3 is 14 amino acids.

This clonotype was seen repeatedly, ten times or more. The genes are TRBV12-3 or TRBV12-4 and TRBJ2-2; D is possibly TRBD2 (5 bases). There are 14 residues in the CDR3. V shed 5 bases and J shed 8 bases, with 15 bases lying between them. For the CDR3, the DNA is TGTGCCAGCAGTCCAGATGGGCCGGGGGGGGAGCTGTTTTTT. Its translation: CASSPDGPGGELFF.

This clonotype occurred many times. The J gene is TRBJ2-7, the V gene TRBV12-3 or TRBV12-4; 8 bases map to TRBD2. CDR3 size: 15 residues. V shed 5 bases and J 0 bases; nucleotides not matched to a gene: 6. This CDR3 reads CASSPIAGISYEQYF. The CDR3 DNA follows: TGTGCCAGCAGTCCAATAGCGGGAATCTCCTACGAGCAGTACTTC.

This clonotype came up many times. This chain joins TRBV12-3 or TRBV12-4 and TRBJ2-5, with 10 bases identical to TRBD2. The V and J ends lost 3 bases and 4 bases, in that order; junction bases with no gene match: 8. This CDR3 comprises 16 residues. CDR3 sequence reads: CASSFSSGGEVETQYF. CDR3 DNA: TGTGCCAGCAGTTTCTCTAGCGGGGGTGAGGTAGAGACCCAGTACTTC.

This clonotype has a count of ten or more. The CDR3 sequence: CASSLTQEPFYGYTF. The CDR3, as DNA: TGCGCCAGCAGCTTAACGCAGGAACCTTTCTATGGCTACACCTTC. This rearrangement joins TRBV4-1 to TRBJ1-2; D unresolved. CDR1 and CDR2 from the germline V gene are MGHRA and YSYEKL. The CDR3 loop spans 15 amino acids. With 5 bases removed from V and 4 bases from J, the gap between germline ends came to 17 bases.

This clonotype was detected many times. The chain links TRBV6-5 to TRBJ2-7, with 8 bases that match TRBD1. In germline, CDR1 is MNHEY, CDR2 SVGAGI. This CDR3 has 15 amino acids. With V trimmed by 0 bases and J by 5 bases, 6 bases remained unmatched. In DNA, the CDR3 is TGTGCCAGCAGTTACTCTAGGACAGGGCGGCACGAGCAGTACGTC. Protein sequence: CASSYSRTGRHEQYV.

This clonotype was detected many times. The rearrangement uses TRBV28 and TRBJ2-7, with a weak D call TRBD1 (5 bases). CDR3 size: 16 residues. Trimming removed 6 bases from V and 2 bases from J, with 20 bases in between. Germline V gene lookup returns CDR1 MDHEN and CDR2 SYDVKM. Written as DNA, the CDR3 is TGTGCCAGCAGCCCCCCCGACAGTATGTCTACCTACGAGCAGTACTTC. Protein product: CASSPPDSMSTYEQYF.

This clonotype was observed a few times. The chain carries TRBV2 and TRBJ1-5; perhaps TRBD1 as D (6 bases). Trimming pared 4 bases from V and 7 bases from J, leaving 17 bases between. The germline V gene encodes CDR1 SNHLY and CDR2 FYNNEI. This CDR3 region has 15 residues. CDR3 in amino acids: CASSVSGRGGQPQHF. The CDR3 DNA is TGTGCCAGCAGTGTATCCGGCAGGGGCGGGCAGCCCCAGCATTTT.